Listed here are 26 T cell receptor beta chains from one sample, sequenced in a study of T cells in tumors after PD-1 blockade. The repertoire was sequenced with immunoSEQ multiplex PCR; TCRdb's copy has only in-frame clones and lacks some. The table shows 50,000 to 75,000 clones, with around 74% occurring only once. Sample: PBMCs, taken after anti-PD-1 treatment. The receptors stem from a human donor with basal cell carcinoma.

In nucleotides, the CDR3 is TGTGCCAGCAGCTCAATGCCCCATTCAGTGCAAGAGACCCAGTACTTC. Translated, it gives CASSSMPHSVQETQYF. V is TRBV5-4 and J is TRBJ2-5, with D hard to call. The CDR3 runs to 16 residues. Germline V CDR1 and CDR2: SGHNT, YYREEE (reference sequence). The ends were cut back, 3 bases at V and 2 bases at J, with 17 bases in the middle.

This clone was picked up one time. Other DNA sequences of this sample code for an identical CDR3. The chain couples TRBV6-4 to TRBJ2-3; 13 positions agree with TRBD2. CDR1 and CDR2 from the germline V gene are MRHNA and SNTAGT. With 0 bases clipped from V and 6 bases from J, the junction kept 0 bases outside the gene matches. The CDR3 consists of 15 residues. The CDR3 spells CASSDSTSGGDTQYF. CDR3 nucleotides: TGTGCCAGCAGTGACTCGACTAGCGGGGGGGATACGCAGTATTTT.

The chain employs TRBV2 and TRBJ1-5, with D maybe TRBD1 (5 bases). The CDR3 totals 13 residues. CDR1 SNHLY and CDR2 FYNNEI come from the germline V gene. Trimming took 4 bases from V and 5 from J, leaving 9 bases between them. Here the CDR3 DNA reads TGTGCCAGCAGTGGGGAAGGGGATCAGCCCCAGCATTTT. Encoded protein: CASSGEGDQPQHF. The variable domain in full, completed from reference TRBV2 and TRBJ1-5, reads EPEVTQTPSHQVTQMGQEVILRCVPISNHLYFYWYRQILGQKVEFLVSFYNNEISEKSEIFDDQFSVERPDGSNFTLKIRSTKLEDSAMYFCASSGEGDQPQHFGDGTRLSIL.

This chain connects TRBV27 to TRBJ2-7; D perhaps matches TRBD2 (7 bases). Germline V gene data show CDR1 as MNHEY and CDR2 as SMNVEV (reference sequence). V was shortened by 8 bases and J by 0 bases, with 23 bases between the two germline ends. This CDR3 region has 17 residues. The CDR3 nucleotides read TGTGCCAGCCGCAGGGGTGGAGGGGGGGCAAGCTCCTACGAGCAGTACTTC. It yields the protein CASRRGGGGASSYEQYF.

V and J are TRBV5-1 and TRBJ1-1; D is possibly TRBD1 (6 bases). Germline V gives CDR1 SGHRS, CDR2 YFSETQ. V lost 0 bases, J lost 6 bases, and 12 bases lay in between. The CDR3 consists of 14 residues. DNA of the CDR3: TGCGCCAGCAGCTTGGGCGGGGGCAGAGCTGAAGCTTTCTTT. Amino acid sequence: CASSLGGGRAEAFF.

Turning to this clone: Other nucleotide sequences from this sample produce the same CDR3. The V and J genes are TRBV12-3 or TRBV12-4 and TRBJ1-1; D is undetermined. The CDR3 has 13 residues. V was cut by 1 base and J by 1 base, with 4 bases left in between. Here the CDR3 reads CASSLGRNTEAFF. The CDR3 bases are TGTGCCAGCAGTTTAGGGCGGAACACTGAAGCTTTCTTT.

The genes are TRBV29-1 and TRBJ2-1; D gene unclear. The CDR3 loop spans 12 amino acids. V shed 4 bases and J shed 3 bases, with 7 bases lying between them. Germline CDR1 is SQVTM and CDR2 is ANQGSEA. DNA of the CDR3: TGCAGCGTTGGTCAGGTCTACAATGAGCAGTTCTTC. Translating gives CSVGQVYNEQFF.

The genes are TRBV4-1 and TRBJ1-1; D is undetermined. V lost 1 base to trimming and J lost 8 bases, with 20 bases between them. Germline CDR1 is MGHRA and CDR2 is YSYEKL. The CDR3 length is 16 residues. DNA of the CDR3: TGCGCCAGCAGCCAAGGGGATGGCAGGCGGAATGAGGAAGCTTTCTTT. This encodes CASSQGDGRRNEEAFF.

This clone has only a few counts. The chain links TRBV6-6 to TRBJ1-5, with 7 bases that match TRBD1. Germline V gives CDR1 MNHNY, CDR2 SVGAGI (reference sequence). The ends lost 7 bases at V and 1 base at J; junction bases unmatched: 4. The CDR3 is made up of 14 amino acids. The CDR3 loop reads CASIKQGSNQPQHF. The CDR3 bases are TGTGCCAGCATCAAACAGGGGAGCAATCAGCCCCAGCATTTT.

The V call is TRBV7-2, the J call TRBJ2-2; no firm D call. The CDR3 is 15 amino acids. V was cut by 5 bases and J by 2 bases, with 12 bases left in between. Per the germline V gene, CDR1 is SGHTA and CDR2 is FQGNSA. The DNA for the CDR3 is TGTGCCAGCAGCAGTCGGCGTGGAAACACCGGGGAGCTGTTTTTT. Its protein is CASSSRRGNTGELFF. Full variable domain (remainder filled in from reference TRBV7-2 and TRBJ2-2): GAGVSQSPSNKVTEKGKDVELRCDPISGHTALYWYRQSLGQGLEFLIYFQGNSAPDKSGLPSDRFSAERTGGSVSTLTIQRTQQEDSAVYLCASSSRRGNTGELFFGEGSRLTVL.

The chain couples TRBV18 to TRBJ2-4; D is possibly TRBD2 (7 bases). Looked up from germline, CDR1 is KGHSH and CDR2 is LQKENI. The CDR3 runs to 16 residues. The V gene lost 3 bases and the J gene lost 0 bases, with 12 bases spanning the gap. CDR3 coding DNA: TGTGCCAGCTCACCGAAAGGGGGGGAAGCCAAAAACATTCAGTACTTC. This encodes CASSPKGGEAKNIQYF. The whole variable domain, remainder taken from reference TRBV18 and TRBJ2-4, is NAGVMQNPRHLVRRRGQEARLRCSPMKGHSHVYWYRQLPEEGLKFMVYLQKENIIDESGMPKERFSAEFPKEGPSILRIQQVVRGDSAAYFCASSPKGGEAKNIQYFGAGTRLSVL.

The rearrangement uses TRBV2 and TRBJ1-5; D gene unclear. Deletions cut 3 bases from V and 7 bases from J, with 19 bases between. CDR1 and CDR2 (germline): SNHLY, FYNNEI. This CDR3 comprises 16 residues. CDR3 DNA sequence: TGTGCCAGCAGTGAGTTGTCAGGATGGCTGGGGCAGCCCCAGCATTTT. It is translated as CASSELSGWLGQPQHF.

This chain uses TRBV28 with TRBJ2-4; D might be TRBD2 (6 bases). In germline, CDR1 is MDHEN, CDR2 SYDVKM. The CDR3 covers 17 residues. The V end lost 6 bases, the J end lost 0 bases, and 18 bases lay between the germline ends. The CDR3 DNA follows: TGTGCCAGCAGCTACACTGCCGGGGGAGTAGCCAAAAACATTCAGTACTTC. It encodes CASSYTAGGVAKNIQYF. The full variable domain, rest sourced from reference TRBV28 and TRBJ2-4, is DVKVTQSSRYLVKRTGEKVFLECVQDMDHENMFWYRQDPGLGLRLIYFSYDVKMKEKGDIPEGYSVSREKKERFSLILESASTNQTSMYLCASSYTAGGVAKNIQYFGAGTRLSVL.

The chain employs TRBV2 and TRBJ2-7, with 7 bases lining up with TRBD2. The CDR3 is 13 residues long. Germline assignment: CDR1 SNHLY and CDR2 FYNNEI. V lost 9 bases, J lost 1 base, and 6 bases stayed unmatched. This CDR3 is CASSGGMSYEQYF. The CDR3 DNA is TGTGCCAGTTCGGGGGGAATGTCCTACGAGCAGTACTTC.

V is TRBV23-1 and J is TRBJ1-3; D is ambiguous. TRBV23-1 is an ORF, with its function uncertain. With 3 bases removed from V and 0 bases from J, the gap between germline ends came to 15 bases. This CDR3 has 17 amino acids. The CDR3 nucleotides read TGCGCCAGCAGTCATGACCCAGGCAGAAGCTCTGGAAACACCATATATTTT. Encoded protein: CASSHDPGRSSGNTIYF.

The chain is built from TRBV19 and TRBJ1-5, with a weak D call TRBD1 (5 bases). From germline, CDR1 is LNHDA and CDR2 SQIVND (reference sequence). V lost 7 bases to trimming and J lost 4 bases, with 14 bases between them. The CDR3 has 14 amino acids. The CDR3 DNA sequence: TGTGCCAGTACCTCGGACAAGACTAATCAGCCCCAGCATTTT. Its protein product is CASTSDKTNQPQHF.

This clone was seen a handful of times. V is TRBV30 and J is TRBJ2-1, with 9 positions matching TRBD2. The CDR3 totals 15 residues. J was trimmed by 6 bases and V by 0 bases; bases with no gene match: 6. From germline, CDR1 is GTSNPN and CDR2 SVGIG (reference sequence). The CDR3 loop reads CAWSVLAGGSNEQFF. The CDR3 DNA reads as TGTGCCTGGAGTGTTTTGGCGGGGGGGTCCAATGAGCAGTTCTTC.

The chain uses TRBV6-2 or TRBV6-3 and TRBJ2-5, with 11 bases matching TRBD2. The CDR3 totals 19 residues. Trimming at V came to 2 bases and at J to 4 bases, leaving 15 bases not matched to a gene. Germline CDR1 reads MNHEY; CDR2 reads SVGEGT. CDR3 region: CASSYTPFARLAGLETQYF. The CDR3 DNA reads as TGTGCCAGCAGTTACACCCCATTTGCGAGACTAGCGGGGTTAGAGACCCAGTACTTC.

The sample holds one count of this clone. This sequence joins TRBV20-1 and TRBJ1-2; no clear D. V lost 3 bases and J lost 2, with 10 bases in between. The CDR3 sequence is 13 residues long. CDR1 is DFQATT, CDR2 SNEGSKA, per germline (reference sequence). CDR3 nucleotides: TGCAGTGCTAGTCCCCAGCTAAACTATGGCTACACCTTC. It is translated as CSASPQLNYGYTF.

The V and J genes are TRBV10-3 and TRBJ1-4; 7 positions agree with TRBD1. From germline, CDR1 is ENHRY and CDR2 SYGVKD. The CDR3 extends over 15 amino acids. V lost 6 bases and J lost 4; bases outside the gene matches: 8. The CDR3 DNA follows: TGTGCCATCAGAGCCTCCGGGACAGATAATGAAAAACTGTTTTTT. Translation: CAIRASGTDNEKLFF.

This clone was seen only a few times. The chain recombines TRBV29-1 with TRBJ2-7; 8 bases align to TRBD1. V shed 2 bases and J 7 bases; nucleotides not matched to a gene: 7. CDR3 size: 13 residues. Germline loops: CDR1 SQVTM, CDR2 ANQGSEA. The CDR3 bases are TGCAGCGTTGAACTCAGGGGGCAGGGAGAGCAGTACTTC. Translated: CSVELRGQGEQYF.

This clone has only one observation. V and J are TRBV5-1 and TRBJ1-6, with a possible D match to TRBD1 (5 bases). V was trimmed by 2 bases and J by 0 bases, leaving 15 bases between them. The CDR3 loop spans 18 amino acids. Germline values: CDR1 SGHRS, CDR2 YFSETQ. The CDR3 region is CASSLSLGGNSYNSPLHF. The DNA for the CDR3 is TGCGCCAGCAGCTTAAGTCTGGGGGGAAACTCCTATAATTCACCCCTCCACTTT.

The chain is built from TRBV24-1 and TRBJ2-1, with no clear D. V was pared by 4 bases and J by 6 bases, with 9 bases between. The CDR3 is 13 residues long. Germline CDR1 KGHDR, CDR2 SFDVKD. CDR3 in DNA: TGTGCCACCAGTGACGGCAGGATCAATGAGCAGTTCTTC. Translation: CATSDGRINEQFF.

This chain links TRBV15 with TRBJ1-6; D is unresolved. Germline CDR1 is LNHNV and CDR2 is YYDKDF (reference sequence). Trimming removed 1 base at V and 5 bases at J, with 9 bases between. CDR3 size: 15 residues. The CDR3 region is CATSRGEGNNSPLHF. In DNA form, the CDR3 reads TGTGCCACCAGCAGAGGAGAGGGAAATAATTCACCCCTCCACTTT.

This chain links TRBV7-8 with TRBJ2-4; possibly TRBD1 or TRBD2 for D (6 bases each). The germline V and J ends were trimmed by 4 bases and 6 bases, with 16 bases remaining between them. The CDR3 has 15 residues. Germline-derived CDR1 and CDR2 are SGHVS and FQNEAQ. The CDR3, as DNA: TGTGCCAGCAGCTACATCCAGGGGCGGGGAAACATTCAGTACTTC. This gives the protein CASSYIQGRGNIQYF.

The genes are TRBV19 and TRBJ2-1; 10 bases line up with TRBD1. Germline assignment: CDR1 LNHDA and CDR2 SQIVND (reference sequence). Losses at the gene ends were 6 bases for V and 5 bases for J; bases not matched to a gene: 1. The CDR3 runs 13 residues. This CDR3 reads CASRDRGDNEQFF. The CDR3 region has the DNA TGTGCCAGTAGGGACAGGGGGGACAATGAGCAGTTCTTC.